The 11 T cell receptor beta chains given below trace back to one sample, sequenced in a study of T cells after yellow fever vaccination. MiXCR, applied by TCRdb to the 5' RACE reads, yields one record per CDR3 protein. The sample lists about 130,000 distinct CDR3 sequences, almost 9% occurring once. Material: CD8+ T cells sorted from PBMCs, obtained on the day of the yellow fever booster vaccination. All receptors derive from a man aged 18 to 29 who received the YFV17D yellow fever vaccine.

V is TRBV7-3 and J is TRBJ2-2; tentative D call: TRBD1 (5 bases). Germline V CDR1 and CDR2: SGHTA, FQGTGA. The V gene lost 5 bases and the J gene lost 5 bases, with 15 bases spanning the gap. The CDR3 runs to 15 residues. CDR3: CASSLSQASTGELFF. As DNA, the CDR3 is TGTGCCAGCAGCCTATCACAGGCGTCAACCGGGGAGCTGTTTTTT.

In its sample, this clonotype was seen many times. The gene calls are TRBV7-8 and TRBJ2-3; D unresolved. Trimming shortened V by 4 bases and J by 4 bases, and 6 bases separated the two germline ends. This CDR3 comprises 12 residues. CDR1 is SGHVS, CDR2 FQNEAQ, per germline. For the CDR3, the DNA is TGTGCCAGCAGCTGGGCGGCAGATACGCAGTATTTT. This codes for CASSWAADTQYF.

This clonotype was found a few times. The genes are TRBV7-8 and TRBJ2-2, with D unclear. Germline V lookup: CDR1 SGHVS, CDR2 FQNEAQ. Deletions cut 3 bases from V and 6 bases from J, with 23 bases between. The CDR3 spans 18 residues. The DNA of the CDR3 is TGTGCCAGCAGCTTGCCCAAGCTGCCTAGGTCGGGTGCCGGGGAGCTGTTTTTT. As protein: CASSLPKLPRSGAGELFF. Variable domain in full (rest from reference TRBV7-8 and TRBJ2-2): GAGVSQSPRYKVAKRGQDVALRCDPISGHVSLFWYQQALGQGPEFLTYFQNEAQLDKSGLPSDRFFAERPEGSVSTLKIQRTQQEDSAVYLCASSLPKLPRSGAGELFFGEGSRLTVL.

This chain joins TRBV10-2 and TRBJ2-1; D might be TRBD2 (5 bases). Trimming stripped 9 bases from V and 10 bases from J, with 13 bases between. The CDR3 has 11 residues. Germline lookup yields CDR1 WSHSY and CDR2 SAAADI. DNA for the CDR3: TGCGCCAGTCAGAGGGAACGGGAGCAGTTCTTC. Translation gives CASQREREQFF.

This chain uses TRBV6-5 with TRBJ2-1; no clear D. Trimming took 2 bases from V and 6 from J, leaving 8 bases between them. CDR3 length equals 13 residues. Per germline, CDR1 MNHEY and CDR2 SVGAGI. The CDR3 is CASSYGGTNEQFF. CDR3 bases: TGTGCCAGCAGTTACGGCGGCACCAATGAGCAGTTCTTC.

The V and J genes are TRBV4-1 and TRBJ1-5; the D gene is possibly TRBD1 (5 bases). The V end was cut by 1 base, the J end by 7 bases, with 11 bases between. The CDR3 length is 14 residues. From germline, CDR1 is MGHRA and CDR2 YSYEKL. In DNA, the CDR3 is TGCGCCAGCAGCCAAGTGGGGGTCGGCCAGCCCCAGCATTTT. It translates to CASSQVGVGQPQHF.

In nucleotides, the CDR3 is TGCGCCAGCAGCCAAGCATTAGGTCATGGCTACACCTTC. Its translation is CASSQALGHGYTF. The V and J genes are TRBV4-1 and TRBJ1-2, with D unresolved. Deletions cut 1 base from V and 6 bases from J, with 9 bases between. Germline CDR1 reads MGHRA; CDR2 reads YSYEKL. The CDR3 has 13 amino acids.

The table lists this clonotype with many counts. The V call is TRBV7-8, the J call TRBJ2-1, with D perhaps assigned TRBD1 or TRBD2 (5 bases each). The CDR3 has 15 amino acids. V lost 2 bases to trimming and J lost 8 bases, with 16 bases between them. Germline V gene data show CDR1 as SGHVS and CDR2 as FQNEAQ. The chain's CDR3 is CASSLRVEGPHEQFF. The CDR3 DNA reads as TGTGCCAGCAGCTTACGGGTAGAGGGGCCCCATGAGCAGTTCTTC.

The table lists this clonotype with a few counts. V usage is TRBV4-3 and J usage is TRBJ2-3; unclear D gene. This CDR3 has 13 amino acids. CDR1 LGHNA and CDR2 YSLEER come from the germline V gene. The V gene lost 0 bases and the J gene lost 4 bases, with 5 bases spanning the gap. Written as DNA, the CDR3 is TGCGCCAGCAGCCAAGATCGATCAGATACGCAGTATTTT. Amino acids: CASSQDRSDTQYF.

This chain links TRBV5-1 with TRBJ2-7; D might be TRBD1 (6 bases). Per the germline V gene, CDR1 is SGHRS and CDR2 is YFSETQ. V was clipped by 2 bases and J by 0 bases, with 9 bases between them. There are 14 residues in the CDR3. The CDR3 region is CASSLGQTSYEQYF. The CDR3 bases are TGCGCCAGCAGCTTAGGACAGACCTCCTACGAGCAGTACTTC.

V usage is TRBV5-4 and J usage is TRBJ1-1; D uncertain. V was trimmed by 0 bases and J by 5 bases, leaving 8 bases between them. This CDR3 comprises 13 residues. Germline loops: CDR1 SGHNT, CDR2 YYREEE (reference sequence). The CDR3: CASSLAKGTEAFF. The CDR3 DNA is TGTGCCAGCAGCTTGGCCAAAGGGACTGAAGCTTTCTTT.